This passage covers 14 T cell receptor beta chains from one sample sequenced in a study of response to subunit inactivated influenza vaccine. TCRdb itself ran the RT-PCR reads through MiXCR, one entry per CDR3 protein. The sample contains about 700,000 distinct CDR3 sequences, over 11% of which appear only once. Material: PBMCs from blood, obtained 14 days before vaccination. The receptor set was obtained from a man aged 45-65 years who received an inactivated influenza vaccine.

This sequence joins TRBV19 and TRBJ1-5, with no clear D. The CDR3 contains 16 residues. The germline V gene encodes CDR1 LNHDA and CDR2 SQIVND (reference sequence). V dropped 4 bases and J dropped 0 bases, with 13 bases sitting between them. The CDR3 loop is CASSTQGPNSNQPQHF. Written as DNA, the CDR3 is TGTGCCAGTAGTACTCAAGGGCCTAATAGCAATCAGCCCCAGCATTTT.

The rearrangement uses TRBV7-2 and TRBJ2-3; TRBD2 matches 12 bases. Germline V gene sequence: CDR1 SGHTA, CDR2 FQGNSA. Trimming took 2 bases from V and 2 from J; bases not matched to a gene: 5. The CDR3 loop spans 17 amino acids. The CDR3: CASSLQLAGGLTDTQYF. Written as DNA, the CDR3 is TGTGCCAGCAGCTTACAACTAGCGGGGGGTCTCACAGATACGCAGTATTTT.

This clonotype turned up a few times. The chain combines TRBV7-8 with TRBJ2-2; 13 nucleotides align to TRBD2. This CDR3 comprises 16 residues. Germline-derived CDR1 and CDR2 are SGHVS and FQNEAQ. With V trimmed by 6 bases and J by 3 bases, 4 bases remained unmatched. CDR3 sequence (DNA): TGTGCCAGCAGGACTAGCGGGGGGATCCACACCGGGGAGCTGTTTTTT. Its protein product is CASRTSGGIHTGELFF.

Concerning this clonotype: It may be a read error: a sequence one base away is much more abundant. This sequence joins TRBV25-1 and TRBJ2-2, with unresolved D. V lost 6 bases and J 4 bases, leaving 9 bases between the germline ends. This CDR3 is built from 13 residues. Germline V gives CDR1 MGHDK, CDR2 SYGVNS. CDR3 DNA: TGTGCCAGCAGGGAGACGGGCACCGGGGAGCTGTTTTTT. It specifies CASRETGTGELFF.

The V gene is TRBV15, the J gene TRBJ2-5, with D unresolved. This CDR3 has 12 residues. Trimming took off 6 bases at V and 0 bases at J, with 5 bases between the two ends. The germline CDR1 and CDR2 sequences are LNHNV and YYDKDF (reference sequence). The CDR3 DNA reads TGTGCCACCAGGGCAGACCAAGAGACCCAGTACTTC. It codes for CATRADQETQYF.

The gene calls are TRBV6-4 and TRBJ2-3; D possibly corresponds to TRBD2 (5 bases). This CDR3 is built from 13 residues. The V end was cut by 0 bases, the J end by 7 bases, with 8 bases between. Germline V gives CDR1 MRHNA, CDR2 SNTAGT. The CDR3 DNA follows: TGTGCCAGCAGTGACTCGAGAGGGAATACGCAGTATTTT. Residues: CASSDSRGNTQYF.

This clonotype was seen a few times. This chain joins TRBV7-2 and TRBJ2-3; D gene unclear. The CDR3 extends over 16 amino acids. The germline V and J ends were trimmed by 7 bases and 0 bases, with 17 bases remaining between them. CDR1 and CDR2 from the germline V gene are SGHTA and FQGNSA. DNA of the CDR3: TGTGCCAGCACCCCAACGCTTCGACTCAGCACAGATACGCAGTATTTT. This sequence encodes CASTPTLRLSTDTQYF.

The table lists this clonotype with a few counts. The V call is TRBV7-3, the J call TRBJ2-2; the match to TRBD2 covers 11 bases. Trimming removed 0 bases from V and 6 bases from J; junction bases left unmatched: 3. Germline CDR1 and CDR2: SGHTA and FQGTGA. The CDR3 runs to 16 residues. CDR3 amino acids: CASSLTLAGGPGELFF. The CDR3 bases are TGTGCCAGCAGCTTAACGCTAGCGGGAGGCCCCGGGGAGCTGTTTTTT.

This clonotype was counted at least ten times. The J gene is TRBJ2-5, the V gene TRBV10-3; TRBD1 agrees at 7 bases. CDR3 length equals 15 residues. Germline trimming cut 11 bases from V and 2 bases from J; bases unmatched to any gene: 14. The V gene's germline CDR1 is ENHRY and CDR2 SYGVKD. In DNA, the CDR3 is TGTGCCGCAAGGCCGGGACAGACTACTCAAGAGACCCAGTACTTC. It specifies CAARPGQTTQETQYF.

This clonotype has ten or more counts. The rearrangement joins TRBV12-3 or TRBV12-4 to TRBJ2-5; TRBD2 might be the D (5 bases). Trimming cost V 4 bases and J 6 bases, with 15 bases left between them. The CDR3 is made up of 14 amino acids. The CDR3 DNA reads TGTGCCAGCAGTTCGGACTCCCCCCGCAAGACCCAGTACTTC. It encodes CASSSDSPRKTQYF.

The chain uses TRBV6-1 and TRBJ2-7; no reliable D call. Germline CDR1 is MNHNS and CDR2 is SASEGT. The V gene lost 8 bases and the J gene lost 2 bases, with 19 bases spanning the gap. There are 15 residues in the CDR3. The CDR3 DNA follows: TGTGCCAGCTGCAGTTCGATGGCCAGGACCTACGAGCAGTACTTC. This translates into CASCSSMARTYEQYF.

A few counts support this clonotype. The chain recombines TRBV6-7 with TRBJ2-7; D is possibly TRBD1 (6 bases). TRBV6-7 is labeled an ORF, and its function is uncertain. With 5 bases removed from V and 6 bases from J, the gap between germline ends came to 14 bases. The CDR3 length is 13 residues. In DNA, the CDR3 is TGTGCCAGCAGTGGGCACAGGGTAAGCGAGCAGTACTTC. This encodes CASSGHRVSEQYF.

The V gene is TRBV6-5, the J gene TRBJ2-1, with D unresolved. The CDR3 spans 15 residues. The V end was cut by 2 bases, the J end by 0 bases, with 8 bases between. Germline V gene sequence: CDR1 MNHEY, CDR2 SVGAGI. The CDR3 is CASSYMADSYNEQFF. For the CDR3, the DNA is TGTGCCAGCAGTTACATGGCTGACTCCTACAATGAGCAGTTCTTC.

This clonotype showed up just a few times. V gene TRBV27 combines with J gene TRBJ1-6, with TRBD1 identical over 9 bases. The V gene end was trimmed by 2 bases and the J gene end by 8 bases; junction bases not matched to a gene: 4. CDR1 and CDR2 (germline): MNHEY, SMNVEV (reference sequence). The CDR3 is made up of 15 amino acids. DNA of the CDR3: TGTGCCAGCAGTTTAACAGGGGGCTGGGATTCACCCCTCCACTTT. It is translated as CASSLTGGWDSPLHF.